The sequence of this T cell receptor (beta chain) was determined in a study of prognosis after radiotherapy for stage I lung cancer. General observations from the study: After stereotactic body radiation therapy, unique TCR clone counts dropped from a median of 10,088 to 6,861.

Trimming shortened V by 1 base and J by 1 base, and 10 bases separated the two germline ends. CDR1 is SNHLY, CDR2 FYNNEI, per germline. This CDR3 is 15 amino acids long. This clonotype was observed at least ten times. What it binds is unknown. TCR beta CDR3 was amplified from genomic DNA by two-round multiplex PCR. Specific primers for each TRBV and TRBJ gene were what first-round PCR used. Via MiXCR, TCRdb re-called the multiplex PCR reads, giving one row per CDR3 protein. The sample shows 20,000 to 30,000 distinct CDR3 sequences, 30% of them seen only once. Peripheral blood was collected in volumes of 5 to 7.5 milliliters at each of two time points.

The input for sequencing was PBMCs, taken before or after stereotactic body radiation therapy (not recorded which). The receptor was isolated from a donor at least 50 years old with non-small cell lung cancer. The V gene is TRBV2, the J gene TRBJ1-1; TRBD1 is a possible D gene (5 bases). This CDR3 reads CASSEGLRANTEAFF. CDR3 in DNA: TGTGCCAGCAGTGAAGGTCTCAGGGCGAACACTGAAGCTTTCTTT.